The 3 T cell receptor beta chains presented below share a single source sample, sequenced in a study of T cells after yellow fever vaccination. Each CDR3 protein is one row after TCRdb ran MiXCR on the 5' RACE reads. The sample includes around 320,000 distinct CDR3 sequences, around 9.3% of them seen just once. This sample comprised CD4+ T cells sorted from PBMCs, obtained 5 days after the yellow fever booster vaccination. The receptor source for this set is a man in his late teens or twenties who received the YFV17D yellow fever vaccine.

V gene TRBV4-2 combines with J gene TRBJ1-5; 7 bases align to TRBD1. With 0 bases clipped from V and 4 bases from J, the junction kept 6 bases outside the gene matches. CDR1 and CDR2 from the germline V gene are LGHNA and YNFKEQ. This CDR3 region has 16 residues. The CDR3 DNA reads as TGTGCCAGCAGCCAAGATAACCCAGGGGGGAATCAGCCCCAGCATTTT. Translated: CASSQDNPGGNQPQHF.

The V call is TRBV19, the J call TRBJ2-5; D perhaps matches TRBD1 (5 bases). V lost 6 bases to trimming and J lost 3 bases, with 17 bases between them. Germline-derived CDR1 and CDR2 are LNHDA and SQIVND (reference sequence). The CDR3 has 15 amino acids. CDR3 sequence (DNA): TGTGCCAGTAGAAAGAGATCGGGCAGGGAAGAGACCCAGTACTTC. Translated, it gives CASRKRSGREETQYF.

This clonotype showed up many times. As DNA, the CDR3 is TGTGCCAGCAGTTTGGGATCAGATACGCAGTATTTT. It encodes CASSLGSDTQYF. The chain has TRBV12-3 or TRBV12-4 and TRBJ2-3; D remains ambiguous. The CDR3 sequence is 12 residues long. Trimming stripped 3 bases from V and 4 bases from J, with 5 bases between.